This is a list of T cell receptor beta chains from one sample in a study of T-cell reconstitution after alpha-beta-depleted transplantation in children. TCRdb used MiXCR to reprocess the PCR reads, holding one entry per CDR3 protein. The sample includes about 110,000 distinct CDR3 sequences, about a tenth of them seen just once. Sequenced material: PBMCs from the stem cell graft donor, taken from the stem cell graft. These receptors originate from a human donor who donated a stem cell graft to a child with acute lymphoblastic leukemia. CDR3s include the opening cysteine and the closing phenylalanine or tryptophan. D genes are given only for firm matches. Size is omitted from some rows. Given values are once, few, many or a class for expanded clones.

cdr3_aa,cdr3_nt,d_call,v_call,j_call,clone_size
CASSTGLAGRGEQFF,TGTGCCAGCAGCACCGGACTAGCGGGGAGGGGTGAGCAGTTCTTC,TRBD2,TRBV5-5,TRBJ2-1,many
CASSEAQGQQPQHF,TGTGCCAGCAGTGAAGCGCAAGGTCAGCAGCCCCAGCATTTT,NA,TRBV6-1,TRBJ1-5,many
CASSFGGAGTDTQYF,TGTGCCAGCAGCTTTGGGGGCGCGGGCACAGATACGCAGTATTTT,NA,TRBV7-2,TRBJ2-3,many
CAISRGDGASTNYGYTF,TGTGCCATCAGTCGAGGGGACGGAGCATCGACCAACTATGGCTACACCTTC,NA,TRBV10-3,TRBJ1-2,many
CASRSNLRQNTEAFF,TGCGCCAGCAGGTCGAACCTTCGACAGAACACTGAAGCTTTCTTT,NA,TRBV5-1,TRBJ1-1,many
CASRISGGLLTMNTEAFF,TGTGCCAGCAGAATAAGCGGGGGACTCTTGACAATGAACACTGAAGCTTTCTTT,NA,TRBV6-5,TRBJ1-1,many
CASSYALRGYGPPGHNEQFF,TGTGCCAGCAGTTACGCATTACGAGGGTACGGGCCCCCGGGGCACAATGAGCAGTTCTTC,NA,TRBV6-2/TRBV6-3,TRBJ2-1,many
CASSAGTVSSYEQYF,TGTGCCAGCAGCGCGGGGACAGTGAGCTCCTACGAGCAGTACTTC,NA,TRBV7-9,TRBJ2-7,many
CSVDSGGHNTGELFF,TGCAGCGTTGATAGTGGGGGCCACAACACCGGGGAGCTGTTTTTT,NA,TRBV29-1,TRBJ2-2,medium-sized
CASSEGGPSGSPLHF,TGTGCCAGCAGTGAAGGAGGGCCCTCTGGTTCACCCCTCCACTTT,NA,TRBV6-1,TRBJ1-6,many
CSASPGTSYEQYF,TGCAGTGCTAGTCCAGGGACCTCCTACGAGCAGTACTTC,NA,TRBV20-1,TRBJ2-7,many
CASSLTSNTGELFF,TGTGCCAGCAGCTTGACATCGAACACCGGGGAGCTGTTTTTT,NA,TRBV7-6,TRBJ2-2,NA
CASSLGAQRPQHF,TGTGCCAGCAGCTTAGGGGCGCAACGGCCCCAGCATTTT,NA,TRBV7-9,TRBJ1-5,many
CASSPRQSAWGYTF,TGTGCCAGCTCGCCCAGACAATCGGCATGGGGCTACACCTTC,NA,TRBV18,TRBJ1-2,many
CASLDVGENTEAFF,TGTGCCAGCCTCGATGTCGGGGAGAACACTGAAGCTTTCTTT,NA,TRBV12-3/TRBV12-4,TRBJ1-1,many
CSARDWGNNYEQYF,TGCAGTGCTAGAGATTGGGGAAACAACTACGAGCAGTACTTC,NA,TRBV20-1,TRBJ2-7,many
CSVVTGRGGYTF,TGCAGCGTCGTAACAGGGAGGGGTGGCTACACCTTC,NA,TRBV29-1,TRBJ1-2,many
CASSKPGLSPHNEQFF,TGTGCCAGCAGCAAACCGGGACTCAGCCCCCACAATGAGCAGTTCTTC,NA,TRBV21-1,TRBJ2-1,many
CASSQEGSTEAFF,TGTGCCAGCAGCCAGGAGGGGAGTACTGAAGCTTTCTTT,NA,TRBV7-2,TRBJ1-1,many
CASSLRLAGGPGTGELFF,TGTGCCAGCAGCTTGCGACTAGCGGGAGGGCCGGGCACCGGGGAGCTGTTTTTT,TRBD2,TRBV9,TRBJ2-2,many
CSASGTDSGNTIYF,TGCAGTGCGTCCGGGACAGACTCTGGAAACACCATATATTTT,TRBD1,TRBV20-1,TRBJ1-3,many
CSAPPDGLNTEAFF,TGCAGTGCTCCACCCGACGGGCTGAACACTGAAGCTTTCTTT,NA,TRBV20-1,TRBJ1-1,many
CASSNGQGAGGYTF,TGTGCCAGCAGTAACGGACAGGGGGCAGGAGGCTACACCTTC,TRBD1,TRBV12-3/TRBV12-4,TRBJ1-2,many
CSARSTTGIPSYEQYF,TGCAGTGCTAGATCCACAACAGGTATCCCGTCCTACGAGCAGTACTTC,NA,TRBV20-1,TRBJ2-7,many
CASSHRDRGPGQPQHF,TGTGCCAGCAGCCACCGGGACAGGGGGCCAGGGCAGCCCCAGCATTTT,TRBD1,TRBV7-2,TRBJ1-5,many